This T cell receptor beta chain was obtained from a study of OX40 agonist ivuxolimab in advanced cancers. J gave up 6 bases and V 5 bases, and 12 bases lay outside the gene matches. The CDR3 sequence is 16 residues long. The germline V gene encodes CDR1 SGHVS and CDR2 FNYEAQ. Profiled with immunoSEQ multiplex PCR; TCRdb holds only in-frame clones, not every one. The profile shows fewer than 90,000 clones, about 85% of them singletons. The rearrangement links TRBV7-6 to TRBJ2-1; 8 nucleotides agree with TRBD2. This specimen consisted of CD4+ or CD8+ T cells sorted from blood, obtained in a trial of the OX40 agonist ivuxolimab. The clonotype was recovered from an adult with an advanced solid tumor such as melanoma, head and neck, liver or kidney cancer. The CDR3 DNA follows: TGTGCCAGCAGCCCCCCCCGGGGGGGTACGAGCAATGAGCAGTTCTTC. Translating gives CASSPPRGGTSNEQFF.